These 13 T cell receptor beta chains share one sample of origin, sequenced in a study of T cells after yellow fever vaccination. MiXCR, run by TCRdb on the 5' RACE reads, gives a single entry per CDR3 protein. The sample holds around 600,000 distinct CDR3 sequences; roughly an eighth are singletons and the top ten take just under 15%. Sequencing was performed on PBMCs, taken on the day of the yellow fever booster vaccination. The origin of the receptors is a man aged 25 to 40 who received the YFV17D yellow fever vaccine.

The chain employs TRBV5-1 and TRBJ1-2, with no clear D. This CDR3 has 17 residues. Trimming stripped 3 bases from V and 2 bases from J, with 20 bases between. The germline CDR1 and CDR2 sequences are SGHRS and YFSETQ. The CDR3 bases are TGCGCCAGCAGCTCACCAGGTGGCATGGTTTCGAACTATGGCTACACCTTC. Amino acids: CASSSPGGMVSNYGYTF.

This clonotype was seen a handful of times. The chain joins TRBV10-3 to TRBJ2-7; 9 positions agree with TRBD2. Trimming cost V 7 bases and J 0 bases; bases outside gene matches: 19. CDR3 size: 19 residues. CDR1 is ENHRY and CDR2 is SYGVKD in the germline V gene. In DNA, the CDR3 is TGTGCCATCATTAAAAAGCGGGAGGACTTTAGAACGAGCTCCTACGAGCAGTACTTC. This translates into CAIIKKREDFRTSSYEQYF.

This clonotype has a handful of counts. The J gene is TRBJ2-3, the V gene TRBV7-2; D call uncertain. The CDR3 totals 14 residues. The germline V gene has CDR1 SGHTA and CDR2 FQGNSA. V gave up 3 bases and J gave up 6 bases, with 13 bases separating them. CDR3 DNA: TGTGCCAGCAGCTTTGAAGGGATCTCTGATACGCAGTATTTT. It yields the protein CASSFEGISDTQYF.

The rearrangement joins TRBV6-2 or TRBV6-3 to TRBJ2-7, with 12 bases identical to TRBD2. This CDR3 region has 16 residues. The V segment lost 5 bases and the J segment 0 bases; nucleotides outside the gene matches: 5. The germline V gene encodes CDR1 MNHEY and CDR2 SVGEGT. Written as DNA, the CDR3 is TGTGCCAGCAGTATCTGGACTAGCGGGGCCTCCTACGAGCAGTACTTC. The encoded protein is CASSIWTSGASYEQYF.

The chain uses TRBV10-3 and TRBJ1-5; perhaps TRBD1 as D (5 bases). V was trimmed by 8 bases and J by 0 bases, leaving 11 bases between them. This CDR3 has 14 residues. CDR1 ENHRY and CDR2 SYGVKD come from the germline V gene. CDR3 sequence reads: CAIGGLDSNQPQHF. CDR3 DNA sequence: TGTGCCATCGGGGGACTTGATAGCAATCAGCCCCAGCATTTT.

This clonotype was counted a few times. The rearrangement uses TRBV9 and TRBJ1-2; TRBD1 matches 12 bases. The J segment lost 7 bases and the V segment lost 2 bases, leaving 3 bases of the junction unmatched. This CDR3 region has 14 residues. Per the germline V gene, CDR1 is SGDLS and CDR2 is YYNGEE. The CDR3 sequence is CASSVGQGASGYTF. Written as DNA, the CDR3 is TGTGCCAGCAGCGTGGGACAGGGGGCCTCTGGCTACACCTTC.

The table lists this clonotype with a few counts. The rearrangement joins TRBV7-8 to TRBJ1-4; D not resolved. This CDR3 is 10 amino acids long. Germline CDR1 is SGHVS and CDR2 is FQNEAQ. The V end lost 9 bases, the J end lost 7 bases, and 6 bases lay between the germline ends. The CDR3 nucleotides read TGTGCCAGTTTAGGTGAAAAACTGTTTTTT. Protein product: CASLGEKLFF.

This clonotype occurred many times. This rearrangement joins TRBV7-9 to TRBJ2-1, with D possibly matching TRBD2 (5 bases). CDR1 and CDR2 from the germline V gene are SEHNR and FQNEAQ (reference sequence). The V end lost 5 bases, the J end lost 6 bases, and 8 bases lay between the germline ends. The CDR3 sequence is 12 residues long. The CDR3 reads CASSPAGNEQFF. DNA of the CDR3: TGTGCCAGCAGCCCGGCGGGCAATGAGCAGTTCTTC.

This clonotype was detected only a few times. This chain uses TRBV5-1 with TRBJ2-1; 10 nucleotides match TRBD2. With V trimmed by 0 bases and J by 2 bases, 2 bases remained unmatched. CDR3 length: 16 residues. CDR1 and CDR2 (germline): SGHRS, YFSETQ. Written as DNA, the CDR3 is TGCGCCAGCAGCTTGGATAGCGGGGGGACCTACAATGAGCAGTTCTTC. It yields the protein CASSLDSGGTYNEQFF.

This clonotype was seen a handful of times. The CDR3, as DNA: TGTGCCTGGGGGACTAGCGGGAGATACATTCAGTACTTC. This encodes CAWGTSGRYIQYF. The gene calls are TRBV30 and TRBJ2-4; 14 bases line up with TRBD2. The CDR3 length is 13 residues. Germline trimming cut 5 bases from V and 8 bases from J; bases unmatched to any gene: 2. Germline V gives CDR1 GTSNPN, CDR2 SVGIG (reference sequence).

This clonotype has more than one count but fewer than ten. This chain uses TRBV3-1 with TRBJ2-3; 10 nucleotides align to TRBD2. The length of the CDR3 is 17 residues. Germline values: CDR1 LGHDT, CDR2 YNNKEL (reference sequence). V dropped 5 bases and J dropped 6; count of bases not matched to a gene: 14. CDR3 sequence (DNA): TGTGCCAGCAGCTTCCGCCACACTAGCGGGAAAAAGGATACGCAGTATTTT. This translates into CASSFRHTSGKKDTQYF.

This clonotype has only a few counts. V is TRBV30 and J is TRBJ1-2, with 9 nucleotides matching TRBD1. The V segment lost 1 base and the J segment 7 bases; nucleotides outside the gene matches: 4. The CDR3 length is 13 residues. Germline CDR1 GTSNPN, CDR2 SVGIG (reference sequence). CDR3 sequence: CAWSGDRVGGYTF. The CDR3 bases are TGTGCCTGGAGTGGGGACAGGGTTGGTGGCTACACCTTC.

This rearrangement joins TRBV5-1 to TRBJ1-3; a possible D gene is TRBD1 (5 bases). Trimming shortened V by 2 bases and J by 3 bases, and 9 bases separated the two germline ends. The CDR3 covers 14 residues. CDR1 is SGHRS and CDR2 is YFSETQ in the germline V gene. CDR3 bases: TGCGCCAGCAGCTTAGGGACTGTTGGAAACACCATATATTTT. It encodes CASSLGTVGNTIYF.